The 6 T cell receptor beta chains presented below share a single source sample, sequenced in a study of blood T cell repertoires in COVID-19. Assay used: immunoSEQ multiplex PCR; TCRdb lists only in-frame clones, some missing. Of 200,000 to 250,000 clones detected, 82% appear once; the ten largest clones hold about 3.7%. Sequencing was carried out using PBMCs or T cells enriched from blood (not recorded which). The receptor source for this set is a woman aged 55-70 years who had recovered from COVID-19.

This chain connects TRBV5-8 to TRBJ1-5, with D possibly matching TRBD1 (6 bases). The CDR3 contains 17 residues. Trimming took off 0 bases at V and 6 bases at J, with 19 bases between the two ends. Germline assignment: CDR1 SGHTS and CDR2 YDEGEE. The CDR3 sequence is CASSLDYGTPRSQPQHF. The CDR3 nucleotides are TGTGCCAGCAGCTTGGATTACGGGACACCTCGGAGTCAGCCCCAGCATTTT.

This chain connects TRBV11-3 to TRBJ2-7; D perhaps matches TRBD2 (5 bases). The germline V gene has CDR1 SGHNT and CDR2 YENEEA. Trimming left V 1 base short and J 5 bases short, with 9 bases between. The CDR3 totals 13 residues. The CDR3 DNA is TGTGCCAGCAGCTTAGTGAGCGGAAACGAGCAGTACTTC. Translation gives CASSLVSGNEQYF.

CDR3 nucleotides: TGTGCTAGTGGTGCAGGGGATCGGACTAATGAAAAACTGTTTTTT. This gives the protein CASGAGDRTNEKLFF. The rearrangement links TRBV12-5 to TRBJ1-4, with D maybe TRBD1 (6 bases). This CDR3 comprises 15 residues. The V end lost 5 bases, the J end lost 2 bases, and 12 bases lay between the germline ends. Looked up from germline, CDR1 is LGHNT and CDR2 is FRNRAP.

V is TRBV18 and J is TRBJ2-2; D unresolved. The length of the CDR3 is 13 residues. The V and J ends lost 4 bases and 3 bases respectively, with 6 bases between them. Germline loops: CDR1 KGHSH, CDR2 LQKENI. Here the CDR3 reads CASSRRDTGELFF. In DNA, the CDR3 is TGTGCCAGCTCACGTAGAGACACCGGGGAGCTGTTTTTT.

The rearrangement uses TRBV7-8 and TRBJ2-1; D remains unclear. This CDR3 has 16 amino acids. Germline CDR1 is SGHVS and CDR2 is FQNEAQ. Trimming took off 1 base at V and 1 base at J, with 11 bases between the two ends. CDR3 DNA: TGTGCCAGCAGCTTAGGTGGCTTCCGATCCTACAATGAGCAGTTCTTC. Its translation is CASSLGGFRSYNEQFF. The variable domain in full, with the rest retrieved from reference TRBV7-8 and TRBJ2-1, is GAGVSQSPRYKVAKRGQDVALRCDPISGHVSLFWYQQALGQGPEFLTYFQNEAQLDKSGLPSDRFFAERPEGSVSTLKIQRTQQEDSAVYLCASSLGGFRSYNEQFFGPGTRLTVL.

CDR3: CASSLSGGKLFF. The CDR3 DNA is TGTGCCAGCAGTTTATCCGGGGGAAAACTGTTTTTT. This sequence joins TRBV27 and TRBJ1-4; D is possibly TRBD1 (5 bases). The CDR3 loop spans 12 amino acids. The ends were cut back, 0 bases at V and 10 bases at J, with 6 bases in the middle. Germline assignment: CDR1 MNHEY and CDR2 SMNVEV (reference sequence).